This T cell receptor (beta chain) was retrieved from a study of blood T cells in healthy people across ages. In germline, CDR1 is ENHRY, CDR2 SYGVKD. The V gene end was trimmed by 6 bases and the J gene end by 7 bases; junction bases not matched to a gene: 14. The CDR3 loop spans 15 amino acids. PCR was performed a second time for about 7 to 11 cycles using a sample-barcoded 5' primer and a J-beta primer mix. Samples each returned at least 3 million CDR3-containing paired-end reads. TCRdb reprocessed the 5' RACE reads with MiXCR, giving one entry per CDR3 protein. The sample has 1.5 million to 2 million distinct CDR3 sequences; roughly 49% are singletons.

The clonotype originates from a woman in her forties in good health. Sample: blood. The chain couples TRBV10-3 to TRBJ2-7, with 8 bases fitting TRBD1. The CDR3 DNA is TGTGCCATCAGCAACAGGGGGGAATCCTACAATGAGCAGTACTTC. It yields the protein CAISNRGESYNEQYF.